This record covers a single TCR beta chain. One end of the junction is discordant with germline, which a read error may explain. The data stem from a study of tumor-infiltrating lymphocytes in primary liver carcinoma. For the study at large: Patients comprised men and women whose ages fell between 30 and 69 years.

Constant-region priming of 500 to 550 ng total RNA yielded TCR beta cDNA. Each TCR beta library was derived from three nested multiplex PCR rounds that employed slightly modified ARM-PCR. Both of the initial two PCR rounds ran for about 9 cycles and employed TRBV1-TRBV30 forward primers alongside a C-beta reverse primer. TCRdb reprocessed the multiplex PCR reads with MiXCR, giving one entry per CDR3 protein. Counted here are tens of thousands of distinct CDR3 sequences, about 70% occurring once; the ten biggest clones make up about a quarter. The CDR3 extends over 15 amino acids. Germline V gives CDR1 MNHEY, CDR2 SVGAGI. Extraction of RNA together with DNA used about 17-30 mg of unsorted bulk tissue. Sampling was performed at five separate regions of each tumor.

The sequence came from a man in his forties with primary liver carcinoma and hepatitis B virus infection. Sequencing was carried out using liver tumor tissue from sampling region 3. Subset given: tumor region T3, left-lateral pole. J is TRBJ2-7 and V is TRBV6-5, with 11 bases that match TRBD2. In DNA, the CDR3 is TGTGCCAGCAGTCGGGGACTAGCGGTAGGCTACGAGCAGTGCTTC. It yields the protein CASSRGLAVGYEQCF.